This T cell receptor (beta chain) appears in the sequencing data of a study of T cell responses to AZD1222 COVID-19 vaccine (dated by TCRdb to the early 2020s). Some background on the complete study: TCR sequencing was performed for roughly 240 trial participants, of whom approximately 200 were given two doses of AZD1222 and around 25 were given two doses of MenACWY control vaccine. Trial participants were enrolled into age subgroups of 18-55, 56-69 and 70-plus years, which contained about 150, 27 and 61 TCR-sequenced participants, respectively. Beyond this particular receptor, the publication reports: CD4 TCRs associated with the vaccine covered the entire spike protein, and the dominant responses were in regions 160-218 and 743-854. Because no day 14 peak-response samples were available, repertoires were characterized only after the peak T cell response. Most participants were white British and females outnumbered males, and the authors suggested that clonal diversity may have been underestimated. Only a handful of AZD1222 recipients were SARS-CoV-2 seropositive at baseline, limiting conclusions about previously exposed vaccinees. Reportedly, close to half of the unique spike-specific TCRs recognized epitopes lying outside the regions that are mutated in the B.1.351 and B.1.1.7 variants. In the small 56-69-year group, the increase in depth fell short of significance, most likely because of low power. A significant rise in spike-specific TCR breadth and depth was observed after two AZD1222 doses relative to day 0 and relative to MenACWY recipients.

Concerning this clone itself: This receptor's antigen is unknown. No clone much larger than this one lies a single base away; base qualities are absent.

Explained via the paper, the time point label denotes: about 28 days (+/-7) after the second vaccine dose. AZD1222 recipients whose second dose came at about 4 weeks and those whose second dose came at about 12 weeks were combined into one group, since spike-specific TCR depth and breadth did not differ between the two schedules. Samples from vaccinated people were obtained from the UK trials COV001 and COV002, which included a single-blind randomized controlled phase 2/3 trial of AZD1222 (ChAdOx1 nCoV-19) in healthy adults. For TCRbeta chain sequencing, PBMC samples from trial participants were taken at day 0 and at day 28 after the second dose. The CDR3 regions of human TCRbeta chains were analyzed by immunosequencing. The original pipeline was this. TCRs in the repertoires were compared against a reference library of SARS-CoV-2-specific TCRs that had been generated with the MIRA antigen-specificity platform. Breadth was defined as the fraction of unique TCRs that were SARS-CoV-2-associated. Depth was defined as the fraction of total T cells that were SARS-CoV-2-associated. Each spike-specific TCR was assigned to its reactive spike region and to a CD4 or CD8 class using the MIRA data. Log10-transformed breadth and depth values were compared by one-way ANOVA with Sidak's multiple comparisons tests. The immuneACCESS repertoire file appears here via TCRdb, limited to in-frame rearrangements. These files lack a portion of the clones; in checked studies, under half of the deficit traces to unresolved V genes, and the cause of the others is not known. V and J calls and clone size are given by that table; D and trimming were obtained from the DNA. For this sample the table gives approximately 170,000 clones, of which 85% to 95% were detected only once. The ten largest account for about 4.6% of the sample.

The trim is 6 bases for V and 0 bases for J, with a gap of 5 bases between the germline ends. From its cysteine to its phenylalanine, the CDR3 spans 12 amino acids. The entry retains the CDR3 DNA only, 36 bases that are in frame from base 1. CDR1 and CDR2, per the germline V gene, are MNHEY and SVGAGI. The V gene is TRBV6-5 and the J gene is TRBJ1-2, with the D segment identity uncertain. The sequences come from peripheral blood, collected 28 days after the second AZD1222 dose. This clonotype originated in an adult who received the AZD1222 COVID-19 vaccine. For the CDR3, the sequence is CASRGANYGYTF. Here is the DNA: TGTGCCAGCAGGGGAGCTAACTATGGCTACACCTTC.